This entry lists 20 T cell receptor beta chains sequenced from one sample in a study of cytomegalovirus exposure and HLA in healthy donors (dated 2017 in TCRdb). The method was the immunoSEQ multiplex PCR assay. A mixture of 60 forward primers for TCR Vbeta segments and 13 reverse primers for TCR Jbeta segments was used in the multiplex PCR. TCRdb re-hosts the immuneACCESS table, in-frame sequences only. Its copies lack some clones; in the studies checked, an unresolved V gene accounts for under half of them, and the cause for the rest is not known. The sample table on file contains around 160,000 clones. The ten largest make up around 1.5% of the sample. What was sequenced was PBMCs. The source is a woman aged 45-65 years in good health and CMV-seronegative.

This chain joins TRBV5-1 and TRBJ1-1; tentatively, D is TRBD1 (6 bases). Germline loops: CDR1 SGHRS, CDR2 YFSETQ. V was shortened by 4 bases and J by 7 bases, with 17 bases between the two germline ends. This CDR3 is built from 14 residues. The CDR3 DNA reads TGCGCCAGCAGCCAGGTACAGGGAGTTGATGAAGCTTTCTTT. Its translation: CASSQVQGVDEAFF.

Written as DNA, the CDR3 is TGTGCCAGTCAAGTTCCTAGCGGGAGCTACGAGCAGTACTTC. This codes for CASQVPSGSYEQYF. J is TRBJ2-7 and V is TRBV6-4, with TRBD2 identical over 10 bases. The CDR3 totals 14 residues. J lost 3 bases, V lost 9 bases, and 8 bases had no gene match. The germline V gene has CDR1 MRHNA and CDR2 SNTAGT.

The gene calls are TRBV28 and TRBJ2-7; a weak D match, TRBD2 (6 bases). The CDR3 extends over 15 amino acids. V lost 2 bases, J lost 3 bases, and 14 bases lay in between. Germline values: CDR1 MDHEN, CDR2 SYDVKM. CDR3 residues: CASSLHGGVLYEQYF. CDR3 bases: TGTGCCAGCAGTTTACACGGAGGGGTTCTCTACGAGCAGTACTTC.

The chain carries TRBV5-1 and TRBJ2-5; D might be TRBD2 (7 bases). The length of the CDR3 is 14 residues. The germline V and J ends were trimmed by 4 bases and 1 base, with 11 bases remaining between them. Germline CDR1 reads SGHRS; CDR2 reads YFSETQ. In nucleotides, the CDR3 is TGCGCCAGCAGCCTAGGGGGGGCCCAAGAGACCCAGTACTTC. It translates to CASSLGGAQETQYF.

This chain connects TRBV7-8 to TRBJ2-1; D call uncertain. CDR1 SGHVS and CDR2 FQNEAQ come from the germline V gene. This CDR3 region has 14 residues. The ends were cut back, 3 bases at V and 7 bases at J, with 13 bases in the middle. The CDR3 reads CASSFSLAGNEQFF. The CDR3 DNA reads TGTGCCAGCAGCTTTAGTTTAGCTGGGAATGAGCAGTTCTTC.

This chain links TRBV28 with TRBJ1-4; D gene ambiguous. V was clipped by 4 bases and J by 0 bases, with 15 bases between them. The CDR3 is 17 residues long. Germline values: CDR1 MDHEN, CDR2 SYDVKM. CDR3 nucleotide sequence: TGTGCCAGCAGTTCCCCCGGGAGATTAGCAACTAATGAAAAACTGTTTTTT. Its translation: CASSSPGRLATNEKLFF.

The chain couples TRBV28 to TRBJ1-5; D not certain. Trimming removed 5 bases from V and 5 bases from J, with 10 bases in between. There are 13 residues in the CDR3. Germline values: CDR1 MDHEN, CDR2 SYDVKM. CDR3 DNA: TGTGCCAGCAGTCCTTGGGGAGATCAGCCCCAGCATTTT. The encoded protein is CASSPWGDQPQHF.

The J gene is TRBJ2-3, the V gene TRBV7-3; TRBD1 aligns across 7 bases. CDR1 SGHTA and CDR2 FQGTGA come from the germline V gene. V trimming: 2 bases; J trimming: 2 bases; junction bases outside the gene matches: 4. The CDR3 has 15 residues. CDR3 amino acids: CASSLSDRVTDTQYF. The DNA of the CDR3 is TGTGCCAGCAGCTTATCCGACAGGGTCACAGATACGCAGTATTTT. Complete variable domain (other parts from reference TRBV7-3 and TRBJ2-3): GAGVSQTPSNKVTEKGKYVELRCDPISGHTALYWYRQSLGQGPEFLIYFQGTGAADDSGLPNDRFFAVRPEGSVSTLKIQRTERGDSAVYLCASSLSDRVTDTQYFGPGTRLTVL.

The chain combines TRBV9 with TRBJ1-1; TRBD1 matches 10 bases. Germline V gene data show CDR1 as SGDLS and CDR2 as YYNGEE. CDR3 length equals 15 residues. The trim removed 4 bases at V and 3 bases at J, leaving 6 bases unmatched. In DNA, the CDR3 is TGTGCCAGCAGCTCCTCCGGGACAGGGGACACTGAAGCTTTCTTT. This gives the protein CASSSSGTGDTEAFF.

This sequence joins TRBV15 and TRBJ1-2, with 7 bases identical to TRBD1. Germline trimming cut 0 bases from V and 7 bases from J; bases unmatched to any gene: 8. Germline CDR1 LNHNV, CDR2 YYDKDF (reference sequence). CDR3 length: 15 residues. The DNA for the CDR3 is TGTGCCACCAGCAGAGATCTCCCGGGACAGTCTGGCTACACCTTC. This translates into CATSRDLPGQSGYTF.

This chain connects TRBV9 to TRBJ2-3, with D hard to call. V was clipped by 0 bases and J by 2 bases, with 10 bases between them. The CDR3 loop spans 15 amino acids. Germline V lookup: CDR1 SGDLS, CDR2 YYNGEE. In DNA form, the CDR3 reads TGTGCCAGCAGCGTAGGCCAGGCTCTCACAGATACGCAGTATTTT. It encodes CASSVGQALTDTQYF. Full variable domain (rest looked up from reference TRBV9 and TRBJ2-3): DSGVTQTPKHLITATGQRVTLRCSPRSGDLSVYWYQQSLDQGLQFLIQYYNGEERAKGNILERFSAQQFPDLHSELNLSSLELGDSALYFCASSVGQALTDTQYFGPGTRLTVL.

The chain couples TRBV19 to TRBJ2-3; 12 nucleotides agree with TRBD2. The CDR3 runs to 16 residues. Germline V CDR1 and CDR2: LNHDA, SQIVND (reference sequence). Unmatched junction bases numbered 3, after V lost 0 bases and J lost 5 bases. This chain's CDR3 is CASSIDRLAGEDTQYF. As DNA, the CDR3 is TGTGCCAGTAGTATAGATAGACTAGCGGGAGAAGATACGCAGTATTTT.

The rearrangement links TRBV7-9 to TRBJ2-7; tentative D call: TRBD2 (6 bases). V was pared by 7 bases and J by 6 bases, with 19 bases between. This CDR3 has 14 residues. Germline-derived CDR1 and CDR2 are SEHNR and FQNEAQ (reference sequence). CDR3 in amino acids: CASTPGLAEVEQYF. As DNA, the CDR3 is TGTGCCAGCACCCCGGGACTCGCAGAAGTCGAGCAGTACTTC.

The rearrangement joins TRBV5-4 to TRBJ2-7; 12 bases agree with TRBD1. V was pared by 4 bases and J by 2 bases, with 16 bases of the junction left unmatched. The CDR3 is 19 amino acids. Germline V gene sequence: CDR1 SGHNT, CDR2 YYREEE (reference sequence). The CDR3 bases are TGTGCCAGCAGCGTGGGGATCCCGGGACAGGGGGCCGGAGCCTACGAGCAGTACTTC. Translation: CASSVGIPGQGAGAYEQYF.

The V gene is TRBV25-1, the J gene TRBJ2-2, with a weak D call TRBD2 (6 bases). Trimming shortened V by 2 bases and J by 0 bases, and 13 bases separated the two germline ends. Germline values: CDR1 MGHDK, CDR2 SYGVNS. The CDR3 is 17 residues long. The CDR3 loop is CASSEMIGGANTGELFF. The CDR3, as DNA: TGTGCCAGCAGTGAAATGATCGGGGGAGCGAACACCGGGGAGCTGTTTTTT.

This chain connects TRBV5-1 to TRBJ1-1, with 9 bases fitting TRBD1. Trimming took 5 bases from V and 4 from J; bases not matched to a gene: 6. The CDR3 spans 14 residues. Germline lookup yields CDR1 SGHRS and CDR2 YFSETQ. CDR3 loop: CASRPDRGFTEAFF. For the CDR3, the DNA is TGCGCCAGCAGACCGGACAGGGGTTTCACTGAAGCTTTCTTT.

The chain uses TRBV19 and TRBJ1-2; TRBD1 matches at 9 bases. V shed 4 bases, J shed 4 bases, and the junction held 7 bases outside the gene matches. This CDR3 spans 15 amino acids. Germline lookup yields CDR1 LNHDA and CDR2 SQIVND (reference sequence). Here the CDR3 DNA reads TGTGCCAGTAGTAACTCCGGGACAGGGATCTATGGCTACACCTTC. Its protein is CASSNSGTGIYGYTF.

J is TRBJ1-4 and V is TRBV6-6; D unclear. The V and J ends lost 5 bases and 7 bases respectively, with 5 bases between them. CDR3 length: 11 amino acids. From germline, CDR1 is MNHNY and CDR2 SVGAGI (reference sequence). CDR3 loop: CASSPGEKLFF. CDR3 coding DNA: TGTGCCAGCAGTCCGGGTGAAAAACTGTTTTTT.

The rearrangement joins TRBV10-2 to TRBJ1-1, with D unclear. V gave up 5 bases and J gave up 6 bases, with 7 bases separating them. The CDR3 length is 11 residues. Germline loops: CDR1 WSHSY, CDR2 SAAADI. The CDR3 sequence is CASSSKAEAFF. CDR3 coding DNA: TGCGCCAGCAGTAGCAAAGCTGAAGCTTTCTTT.

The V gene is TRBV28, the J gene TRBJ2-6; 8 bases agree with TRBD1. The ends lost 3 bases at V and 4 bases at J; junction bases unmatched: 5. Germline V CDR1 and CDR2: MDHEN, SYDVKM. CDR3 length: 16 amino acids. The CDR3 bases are TGTGCCAGCAGTTTGCCCAGGGGGCTCGGGGCCAACGTCCTGACTTTC. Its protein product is CASSLPRGLGANVLTF.